Listed below are T cell receptor beta chains from one sample, sequenced in a study of blood T cell repertoires in COVID-19. The data were produced by immunoSEQ multiplex PCR, yet TCRdb's version contains in-frame clones alone and is incomplete. The sample contains fewer than 200,000 clones, 83% of which appear only once. Sequencing input: PBMCs or T cells enriched from blood (not recorded which). These receptors were collected from a woman aged 45-59 years who had recovered from COVID-19. Both conserved end residues are part of each CDR3. The D gene is left open where the match is weak. The size entry is marked missing in some rows and otherwise reads once, few, many or a size class.

cdr3_nt: TGTGCCAGCAGCCTGGCGGCAGGGAACGAAGAGACCCAGTACTTC
cdr3_aa: CASSLAAGNEETQYF
v_call: TRBV27
clone_size: once
d_call: -
j_call: TRBJ2-5

cdr3_nt: TGTGCCAGCAGCCCGAGGAAGTTTTCTGTCGCTTTCTTT
cdr3_aa: CASSPRKFSVAFF
v_call: TRBV27
clone_size: once
d_call: -
j_call: TRBJ1-1

cdr3_nt: TGTGCCAGCAGCCCCCGCCGGTTGAACACTGAAGCTTTCTTT
cdr3_aa: CASSPRRLNTEAFF
v_call: TRBV7-2
clone_size: -
d_call: -
j_call: TRBJ1-1

cdr3_nt: TGTGCCAGCAGCTCTAGTGGGGGGAGGGCGAGGACCGGGGAGCTGTTTTTT
cdr3_aa: CASSSSGGRARTGELFF
v_call: TRBV11-2
clone_size: -
d_call: TRBD2
j_call: TRBJ2-2

cdr3_nt: TGTGCCAGCAGCGTAGATCCCGCGGGTATATTAGGGAATGAGCAGTTCTTC
cdr3_aa: CASSVDPAGILGNEQFF
v_call: TRBV9
clone_size: -
d_call: -
j_call: TRBJ2-1

cdr3_nt: TGTGCCAGCAGCTTGCGGGGATCGAGTACTGAAGCTTTCTTT
cdr3_aa: CASSLRGSSTEAFF
v_call: TRBV11-2
clone_size: -
d_call: -
j_call: TRBJ1-1

cdr3_nt: TGTGCCACCAGTGATAGGGGGACTAGCGGCACAGATACGCAGTATTTT
cdr3_aa: CATSDRGTSGTDTQYF
v_call: TRBV24-1
clone_size: -
d_call: TRBD2
j_call: TRBJ2-3

cdr3_nt: TGTGCCAGCAGCTTATTCGGGGAGGGAAAACTGTTTTTT
cdr3_aa: CASSLFGEGKLFF
v_call: TRBV7-9
clone_size: -
d_call: -
j_call: TRBJ1-4

cdr3_nt: TGTGCCACCAGCAGAGATTACCCGGTCCGGAGCTCTGGAAACACCATATATTTT
cdr3_aa: CATSRDYPVRSSGNTIYF
v_call: TRBV15
clone_size: -
d_call: -
j_call: TRBJ1-3

cdr3_nt: TGTGCCAGCAGTCAGACACCTGGTTCTTCGTCCCTCCACTTT
cdr3_aa: CASSQTPGSSSLHF
v_call: TRBV28
clone_size: -
d_call: -
j_call: TRBJ1-6

cdr3_nt: TGTGCCAGCAGCCAACGACAGGGTTCTGGAAACACCATATATTTT
cdr3_aa: CASSQRQGSGNTIYF
v_call: TRBV11-2
clone_size: -
d_call: TRBD1
j_call: TRBJ1-3

cdr3_nt: TGTGCCAGTAGGACACAGGGGGTCTCTGGAAACACCATATATTTT
cdr3_aa: CASRTQGVSGNTIYF
v_call: TRBV19
clone_size: once
d_call: TRBD1
j_call: TRBJ1-3

cdr3_nt: TGTGCCAGCTCTGCGGCGGGAGACAGCTCTGGAAACACCATATATTTT
cdr3_aa: CASSAAGDSSGNTIYF
v_call: TRBV18
clone_size: -
d_call: -
j_call: TRBJ1-3

cdr3_nt: TGCGCCAGCAGCCCTGACCTCGCTGTGGCGGCCCAGCATTTT
cdr3_aa: CASSPDLAVAAQHF
v_call: TRBV4-3
clone_size: -
d_call: -
j_call: TRBJ1-5

cdr3_nt: TGTGCCAGCAGCCAAGGACTGCTTAGGGCCAAAAACATTCAGTACTTC
cdr3_aa: CASSQGLLRAKNIQYF
v_call: TRBV13
clone_size: -
d_call: -
j_call: TRBJ2-4

cdr3_nt: TGTGCCAGCAGCTTAGACGGAGGTAGCAATCAGCCCCAGCATTTT
cdr3_aa: CASSLDGGSNQPQHF
v_call: TRBV7-2
clone_size: -
d_call: -
j_call: TRBJ1-5

cdr3_nt: TGCAGTGCTAGTTTTAAGCCAGATACGCAGTATTTT
cdr3_aa: CSASFKPDTQYF
v_call: TRBV20-1
clone_size: -
d_call: -
j_call: TRBJ2-3

cdr3_nt: TGTGCCACCAGCAGACAGGGTCCCAATCAGCCCCAGCATTTT
cdr3_aa: CATSRQGPNQPQHF
v_call: TRBV15
clone_size: once
d_call: -
j_call: TRBJ1-5

cdr3_nt: TGTGCCAGTAGCGACCTAAGGGGAACTGAAGCTTTCTTT
cdr3_aa: CASSDLRGTEAFF
v_call: TRBV19
clone_size: few
d_call: -
j_call: TRBJ1-1

cdr3_nt: TGTGCCAGCAGCTTAGATCAAGGCGGGAGTGCTGCCTACAATGAGCAGTTCTTC
cdr3_aa: CASSLDQGGSAAYNEQFF
v_call: TRBV11-3
clone_size: once
d_call: TRBD2
j_call: TRBJ2-1

cdr3_nt: TGTGCCAGCAGTTACTACTCCGGGGAGCTGTTTTTT
cdr3_aa: CASSYYSGELFF
v_call: TRBV6-5
clone_size: few
d_call: -
j_call: TRBJ2-2

cdr3_nt: TGTGCCAGCAGCTTAGGATCGGGTCCCTATAATTCACCCCTCCACTTT
cdr3_aa: CASSLGSGPYNSPLHF
v_call: TRBV7-2
clone_size: -
d_call: -
j_call: TRBJ1-6

cdr3_nt: TGTGCCAGCAGCTCGGAGACAGGGCTACGGTCCGAGACCCAGTACTTC
cdr3_aa: CASSSETGLRSETQYF
v_call: TRBV7-2
clone_size: -
d_call: TRBD1
j_call: TRBJ2-5

cdr3_nt: TGTGCCAGTCGAGGGGCGCCCGGGAGAGTCCCGGATGAGCAGTTCTTC
cdr3_aa: CASRGAPGRVPDEQFF
v_call: TRBV7-8
clone_size: few
d_call: -
j_call: TRBJ2-1

cdr3_nt: TGTGCCAGCAGCCGGACACTAGCTTTCCAAGAGACCCAGTACTTC
cdr3_aa: CASSRTLAFQETQYF
v_call: TRBV7-2
clone_size: -
d_call: -
j_call: TRBJ2-5

cdr3_nt: TGTGCCAGCAGTGACTCGGCGGGAGAAACAGATACGCAGTATTTT
cdr3_aa: CASSDSAGETDTQYF
v_call: TRBV6-4
clone_size: few
d_call: TRBD2
j_call: TRBJ2-3

cdr3_nt: TGTGCCAGCAGTGAACCTCCGGGACAGCGGACTTTCTTT
cdr3_aa: CASSEPPGQRTFF
v_call: TRBV25-1
clone_size: -
d_call: TRBD1
j_call: TRBJ1-1